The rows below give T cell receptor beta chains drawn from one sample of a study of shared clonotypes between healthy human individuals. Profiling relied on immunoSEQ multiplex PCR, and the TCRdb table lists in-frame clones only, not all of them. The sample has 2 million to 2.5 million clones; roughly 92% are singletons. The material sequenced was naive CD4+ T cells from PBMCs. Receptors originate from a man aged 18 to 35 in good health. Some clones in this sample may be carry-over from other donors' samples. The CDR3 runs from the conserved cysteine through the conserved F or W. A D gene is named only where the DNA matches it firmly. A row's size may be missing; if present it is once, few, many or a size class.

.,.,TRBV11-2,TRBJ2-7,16,CASSFRGGVYSYEQYF,TGTGCCAGCAGCTTCCGAGGGGGGGTGTATTCCTACGAGCAGTACTTC
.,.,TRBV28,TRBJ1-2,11,CASSSPNGYTF,TGTGCCAGCAGTTCACCTAATGGCTACACCTTC
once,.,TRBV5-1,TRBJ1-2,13,CASSLGPNYGYTF,TGCGCCAGCAGCTTGGGACCGAACTATGGCTACACCTTC
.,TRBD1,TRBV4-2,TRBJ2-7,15,CASSHTGTGTNEQYF,TGTGCCAGCAGCCATACCGGGACAGGGACCAACGAGCAGTACTTC
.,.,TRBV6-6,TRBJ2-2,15,CASSYPRGGSGELFF,TGTGCCAGCAGTTACCCCAGGGGGGGGTCCGGGGAGCTGTTTTTT
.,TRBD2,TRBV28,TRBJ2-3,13,CASSGGRTDTQYF,TGTGCCTCGTCGGGGGGAAGGACAGATACGCAGTATTTT
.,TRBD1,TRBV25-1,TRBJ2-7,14,CASSDTDRTYEQYF,TGTGCCAGCAGTGATACGGACAGGACCTACGAGCAGTACTTC
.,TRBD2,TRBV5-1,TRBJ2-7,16,CASSLAGTSAAYEQYF,TGCGCCAGCAGCTTGGCGGGGACTAGTGCGGCCTACGAGCAGTACTTC
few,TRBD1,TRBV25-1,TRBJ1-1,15,CASSPRTGLNTEAFF,TGTGCCAGCAGTCCTAGGACAGGTCTGAACACTGAAGCTTTCTTT
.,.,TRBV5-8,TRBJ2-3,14,CASSWGAESDTQYF,TGTGCCAGCAGCTGGGGGGCGGAATCAGATACGCAGTATTTT
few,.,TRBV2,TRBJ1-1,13,CASSFQRNTEAFF,TGTGCCAGCAGTTTTCAACGAAACACTGAAGCTTTCTTT
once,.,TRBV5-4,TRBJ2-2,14,CASSLGGAVGELFF,TGTGCCAGCAGCTTGGGGGGGGCCGTCGGGGAGCTGTTTTTT
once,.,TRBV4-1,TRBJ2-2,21,CASSQDWRPLLQPPNTGELFF,TGCGCCAGCAGCCAAGATTGGCGGCCACTCCTTCAACCTCCGAACACCGGGGAGCTGTTTTTT
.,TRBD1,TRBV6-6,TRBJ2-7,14,CASSRGQGLYEQYF,TGTGCCAGCAGTCGGGGACAGGGGCTCTACGAGCAGTACTTC
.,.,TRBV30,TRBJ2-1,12,CAWERRGNEQFF,TGTGCCTGGGAAAGAAGGGGCAATGAGCAGTTCTTC
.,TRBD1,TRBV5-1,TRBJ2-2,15,CASSVTGGLHGELFF,TGCGCCAGCAGCGTTACAGGGGGCCTTCACGGGGAGCTGTTTTTT
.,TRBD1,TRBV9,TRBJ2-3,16,CASSVWGQGLKDTQYF,TGTGCCAGCAGCGTATGGGGACAGGGTTTAAAAGATACGCAGTATTTT
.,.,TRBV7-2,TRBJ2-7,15,CASSLGASDSYEQYF,TGTGCCAGCAGCTTAGGGGCTAGCGATTCCTACGAGCAGTACTTC
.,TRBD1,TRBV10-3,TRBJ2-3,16,CAISESGTGSPDTQYF,TGTGCCATCAGTGAGTCTGGGACAGGGTCACCAGATACGCAGTATTTT
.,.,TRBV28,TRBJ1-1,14,CASSLLTVNTEAFF,TGTGCCAGCAGTTTATTGACAGTGAACACTGAAGCTTTCTTT
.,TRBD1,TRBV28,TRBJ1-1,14,CASSLQGVVTEAFF,TGTGCCAGCAGTTTACAGGGGGTAGTCACTGAAGCTTTCTTT
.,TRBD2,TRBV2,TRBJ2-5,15,CASENLAGESKTQYF,TGTGCCAGCGAAAACCTAGCGGGAGAATCGAAGACCCAGTACTTC
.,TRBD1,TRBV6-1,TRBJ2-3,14,CASSGGQYTDTQYF,TGTGCCAGCAGTGGGGGACAGTACACAGATACGCAGTATTTT
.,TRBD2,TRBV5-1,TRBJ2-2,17,CASSFHTSGGSTGELFF,TGCGCCAGCAGCTTTCACACAAGCGGGGGGTCCACCGGGGAGCTGTTTTTT
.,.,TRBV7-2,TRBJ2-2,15,CASSLGPRSTGELFF,TGTGCCAGCAGCTTAGGTCCCCGATCCACCGGGGAGCTGTTTTTT
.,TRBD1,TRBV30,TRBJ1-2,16,CACQPGQGLVVYGYTF,TGTGCCTGCCAACCGGGACAGGGCTTAGTAGTCTATGGCTACACCTTC
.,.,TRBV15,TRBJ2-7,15,CATRNRGDDSYEQYF,TGTGCCACCCGTAACCGCGGGGACGATTCGTACGAGCAGTACTTC
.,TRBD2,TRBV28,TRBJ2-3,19,CASPKTPGTSGNGTDTQYF,TGTGCCAGCCCCAAAACCCCCGGGACTAGCGGGAACGGGACAGATACGCAGTATTTT